This TCR beta chain was captured in a study of CD8+CD57+ T cells in acquired aplastic anemia (dated by TCRdb to 2017 to 2018). A note on the overall study: On average, sorted CD4+ and CD8+ cells yielded approximately 3 ug of extracted DNA, with a range of 0.2 to 27.4 ug. CD8+CD57+ expansion was defined as frequency above the mean frequency observed in healthy subjects. Paper-wide results and their limitations: Twenty-nine CD8+ CDR3 sequences were found to be shared between patients and controls, but these sequences appeared to be highly expressed in patients and within the immunodominant clones of the patients. Patients and healthy controls showed no significant difference in CD8+ Simpson's diversity (P=0.060).

TCR beta VDJ combination and CDR3 sequence profiling used genomic DNA as the template. An Illumina HiSeq 2000 was used for TCR repertoire sequencing. In the paper's pipeline: Repertoires were assessed using TRBV/TRBJ rearrangement plots, CDR3 size and DJ length profiles, and Simpson's diversity index. Whichever DNA sequence was most abundant in the deep sequencing data was defined as the immunodominant clone. CDR3 amino acid sequences were screened for sharing across subjects and were compared with published repertoires and the VDJdb database. TCRdb handled the public reads itself, with Q25 trimming in fastp and clone calling in MiXCR, and kept productive beta chains. A single entry per CDR3 protein holds the most common genes and DNA from its merged rows. TCRdb, not the authors, supplied the V and J calls. This sample has 95,000 to 150,000 distinct CDR3 sequences in its table, and 55% to 70% of those were observed once. The top ten clonotypes cover roughly 28% of the sample.

A word on this clonotype: This clone's antigen is unknown. No much larger clonotype is one base removed from it; base qualities were not supplied.

Patients chosen for sequencing had shown expansion of CD8+CD57+ cells by flow cytometry. Every patient had severe acquired aplastic anemia, diagnosed using the International Study of Aplastic Anemia and Agranulocytosis and Camitta criteria. At the time blood was sampled, none of the patients had received any therapy. In this study, sorted CD4+ and CD8+ T cells from the blood of healthy subjects and of severe aplastic anemia patients had their TCR repertoires deep-sequenced. In the USA, patient enrollment took place under clinicaltrials.gov protocols 00001620, 01623167, 00001397, 00071045, 00081523 and 00961064. Ficoll-Paque density gradient centrifugation was used to isolate peripheral blood mononuclear cells. Before DNA extraction, CD4+ and CD8+ T cells were sorted with FACS or magnetic beads. Its CDR3 holds 12 amino acids, cysteine through phenylalanine. CDR3 DNA only is kept here, 36 bases in frame from base 1. The junction carries 9 bases between V and J, which are trimmed by 6 bases and 3 bases respectively. The CDR1 and CDR2 encoded by the germline V gene are SGHVS and FQNEAQ.

The chain uses TRBV7-8 and TRBJ2-7, with no confident D gene call. The specimen sequenced was sorted CD4+, CD8+, or CD8+CD57+ T cells (not recorded which) from PBMCs. The sequence was collected from a human donor with aplastic anemia. At the DNA level, the sequence is TGTGCCAGCAGTCCGACAAACTACGAGCAGTACTTC. This yields the protein CASSPTNYEQYF.